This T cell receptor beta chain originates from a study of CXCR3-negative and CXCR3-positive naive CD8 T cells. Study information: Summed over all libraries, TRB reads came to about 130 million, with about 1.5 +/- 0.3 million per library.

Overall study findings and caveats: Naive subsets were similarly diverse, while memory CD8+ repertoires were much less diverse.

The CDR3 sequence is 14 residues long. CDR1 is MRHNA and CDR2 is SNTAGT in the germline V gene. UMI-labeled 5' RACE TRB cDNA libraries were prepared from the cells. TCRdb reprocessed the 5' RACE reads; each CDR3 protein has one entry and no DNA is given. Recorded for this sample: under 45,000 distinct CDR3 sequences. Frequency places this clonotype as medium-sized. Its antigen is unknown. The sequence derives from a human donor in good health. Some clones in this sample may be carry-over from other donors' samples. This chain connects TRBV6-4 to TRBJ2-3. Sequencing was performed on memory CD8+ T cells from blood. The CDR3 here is CASSDSTSTDTQYF.